This paragraph reports one T cell receptor (beta chain). Its antigen is undetermined. These data come from a study of T cell responses to AZD1222 COVID-19 vaccine. Overall study results and limits: Donors in the cohort were predominantly white British and more often female, and clonal diversity was possibly underestimated. Among those given AZD1222, only five or six were seropositive at baseline. CD4 TCRs associated with vaccination spanned spike, dominating at 160-218 and 743-854.

Using immunoSEQ multiplex PCR, the repertoire was profiled, and TCRdb retains in-frame clones only, with some absent. The repertoire includes over 150,000 clones, approximately 92% of them detected once, and roughly 1% sits in the top ten. Per the germline V gene, CDR1 is MRHNA and CDR2 is SNTAGT. CDR3 length: 15 residues. The V end was cut by 4 bases, the J end by 3 bases, with 10 bases between. The material was peripheral blood, obtained 28 days after the second dose of the MenACWY control vaccine. V is TRBV6-4 and J is TRBJ1-6; TRBD1 might be the D (6 bases). The TCR sequence derives from an adult who received the MenACWY meningococcal vaccine as a control. In DNA form, the CDR3 reads TGTGCCAGCAGTGCAGGGGAAAACTATAATTCACCCCTCCACTTT. As protein: CASSAGENYNSPLHF.